This T cell receptor beta chain came from a study of blood T cell repertoires in COVID-19. At the level of the study: Italy, Spain and the United States were the sources of the convalescent and acute COVID-19 samples.

This clone came up once. Libraries were prepared by immunoSEQ multiplex PCR; TCRdb keeps only in-frame clonotypes and omits some of them. The data show tens of thousands of clones, approximately 86% seen once. This CDR3 is 15 amino acids long. V shed 3 bases and J shed 0 bases, with 9 bases lying between them. Germline CDR1 SGHVS, CDR2 FQNEAQ. Sequencing was carried out using peripheral blood. The chain employs TRBV7-8 and TRBJ1-3, with a possible D match to TRBD1 (5 bases). The source is a human donor in a cohort sampled during active COVID-19. CDR3 sequence: CASSLAGSSGNTIYF. Here the CDR3 DNA reads TGTGCCAGCAGCTTGGCAGGGTCCTCTGGAAACACCATATATTTT. The complete variable domain, with remaining parts taken from reference TRBV7-8 and TRBJ1-3, reads GAGVSQSPRYKVAKRGQDVALRCDPISGHVSLFWYQQALGQGPEFLTYFQNEAQLDKSGLPSDRFFAERPEGSVSTLKIQRTQQEDSAVYLCASSLAGSSGNTIYFGEGSWLTVV.